This TCR beta chain was obtained from a study of PD-L1 blockade in urothelial cancer (dated by TCRdb to the late 2010s). Broadly, across the study: All patients started therapy around 2014 and received atezolizumab 1,200 mg intravenously every 3 weeks. Twenty-five of 29 patients were identified as males with urothelial cancer of bladder origin, and a prior smoking history was reported by 18 of 29 patients. Patients had an ECOG performance status of 0 or 1 and had received between 0 and 3 prior chemotherapy regimens. Blood samples were analyzed at 3 weeks after treatment start (second dose) and at 6 weeks after treatment start. Blood samples yielded a median of about 150,000 T cells and roughly 83,000 unique TCRs, with median clonality approximately 0.08. Somatic, immune and clinical correlates of response to PD-L1 blockade with atezolizumab in urothelial cancer were the focus of an exploratory multi-omic analysis. Pretreatment tumor samples, along with matched peripheral blood collected serially before and after atezolizumab treatment, underwent TCR sequencing. Progression-free survival longer than 6 months counted as durable clinical benefit, and TCR features were additionally tested against both progression-free and overall survival. In the same patients, pretreatment tumors underwent whole exome sequencing and RNA sequencing in addition to TCR sequencing. Roughly 10 patients achieved durable clinical benefit and some 21 did not. Pretreatment blood TCR-seq was available for twenty-nine patients, at least one posttreatment blood collection was obtained for 24 patients, and tumor TCR-seq was available for 24 patients.

Synthetic TCR analog templates were spiked into each PCR so that absolute template abundance could be estimated from read counts. TCRbeta CDR3 regions were amplified from genomic DNA with bias-controlled V and J gene primers using the immunoSEQ assay. Sequencing of rearranged TCRbeta segments was performed at approximately 20X coverage. The paper's data handling went like this. Clustering was used to correct sequencing errors, and CDR3s were annotated against IMGT to assign V, D and J genes. Out-of-frame and stop-codon sequences were excluded, and only productive TCRbeta rearrangements were used in downstream analyses. Clonality was calculated as one minus the Shannon entropy normalized by the log of the number of unique productive sequences. Fisher's exact test with Benjamini-Hochberg correction, at a threshold of adjusted p below 0.01, was used to find clones that differed between time points or between blood and tumor. TCRdb mirrors the immuneACCESS table, restricted to in-frame sequences. Some clones are absent from its copies; in checked studies, under half trace to an unresolved V gene, and the reason for the others is unknown. V, J and clone size were drawn from that table, and D and trimming were deduced from the DNA. Recorded for this sample are about 130,000 clones; 65% to 85% of them occurred a single time. The ten largest clones represent 2.5% to 4% of the sample.

What this sample's time point label stands for: pretreatment peripheral blood. The cohort comprised 25 to 30 patients with locally advanced or metastatic urothelial carcinoma treated at Memorial Sloan Kettering on a trial protocol. Peripheral blood mononuclear cells were collected from each patient pretreatment and during treatment, giving between 1 and 8 total time points per patient. The Qiagen DNeasy Blood extraction kit was used to purify genomic DNA from total PBMCs and from tumor samples. PBMCs were collected pretreatment and during treatment, and were isolated and stored as previously described. The paper's findings and limits, for the study overall: Because the sample size was small (n = 29) and many of the analyses were exploratory, the results are meant to be hypothesis-generating. Improved progression-free and overall survival was associated with having pretreatment peripheral blood TCR clonality below the median. At 3 weeks after the start of treatment, tumor-associated TCR clones in peripheral blood had expanded more in patients with durable benefit (n ≈ 24, p = 0.022).

Note on this clone: The antigen this receptor binds is unknown. No much larger clone is present one base from it, and per-base qualities are unavailable.

The sequence was obtained from a man aged 50-60 years with urothelial cancer. This specimen consisted of PBMCs, obtained around atezolizumab (anti-PD-L1) treatment.

The CDR3 protein sequence reads: CASSDTGGRYEQYF. The base sequence is TGTGCCAGCAGTGATACGGGAGGGCGGTACGAGCAGTACTTC. This chain is built from TRBV2 and TRBJ2-5, with 8 bases aligning to TRBD2. The J call may be faulty, since TRBJ2-7 better matches the DNA end. CDR1 and CDR2 are drawn from the germline V gene: SNHLY, FYNNEI. The CDR3 starts with the cysteine, ends with the phenylalanine, and has 14 residues. The DNA shown is the 42-base CDR3, in frame from base 1.